Below are 9 T cell receptor beta chains sequenced from a single sample in a study of shared clonotypes between healthy human individuals. Produced via immunoSEQ multiplex PCR; TCRdb's table is partial and in-frame only. This repertoire shows about 610,000 clones, approximately 97% found once; its top ten account for about 0.057%. The sequencing sample was made of naive CD4+ T cells sorted from blood. Specified subset: CD45RA+ positively selected. The source is a woman aged 25 to 39 in good health.

The V gene is TRBV10-3, the J gene TRBJ2-1, with 12 bases identical to TRBD2. CDR1 and CDR2 (germline): ENHRY, SYGVKD. The V gene end was trimmed by 6 bases and the J gene end by 4 bases; junction bases not matched to a gene: 4. There are 15 residues in the CDR3. Here the CDR3 DNA reads TGTGCCATCAGCTCACTAGCGGGAGGTTACAATGAGCAGTTCTTC. Amino acid sequence: CAISSLAGGYNEQFF.

The table lists this clone with a count of one. The gene calls are TRBV7-2 and TRBJ2-2; 12 nucleotides line up with TRBD2. From germline, CDR1 is SGHTA and CDR2 FQGNSA. J gave up 4 bases and V 2 bases, and 5 bases lay outside the gene matches. The CDR3 consists of 17 residues. CDR3 nucleotides: TGTGCCAGCAGCTTACAGCCGACTAGCGGGAGCACCGGGGAGCTGTTTTTT. Protein: CASSLQPTSGSTGELFF.

The chain combines TRBV6-6 with TRBJ2-7; TRBD1 matches 8 bases. There are 14 residues in the CDR3. V was pared by 5 bases and J by 5 bases, with 8 bases of the junction left unmatched. Germline CDR1 and CDR2: MNHNY and SVGAGI (reference sequence). The CDR3: CASSLRTGYHEQYF. Written as DNA, the CDR3 is TGTGCCAGCAGTCTCCGGACAGGGTACCACGAGCAGTACTTC.

This clone was counted a single time. The V and J genes are TRBV7-2 and TRBJ1-1; D unresolved. Trimming cost V 6 bases and J 1 base, with 6 bases left between them. Germline CDR1 reads SGHTA; CDR2 reads FQGNSA. This CDR3 has 12 residues. The CDR3 DNA sequence: TGTGCCAGCAGTCCTCAGAACACTGAAGCTTTCTTT. It encodes CASSPQNTEAFF. Looking up the rest from reference TRBV7-2 and TRBJ1-1 gives the full variable domain: GAGVSQSPSNKVTEKGKDVELRCDPISGHTALYWYRQSLGQGLEFLIYFQGNSAPDKSGLPSDRFSAERTGGSVSTLTIQRTQQEDSAVYLCASSPQNTEAFFGQGTRLTVV.

The rearrangement joins TRBV29-1 to TRBJ1-2; 9 bases fit TRBD1. After removal of 0 bases from V and 8 bases from J, the junction contained 7 bases not matched to a gene. Germline V gene lookup returns CDR1 SQVTM and CDR2 ANQGSEA. The CDR3 runs to 14 residues. Here the CDR3 DNA reads TGCAGCGTTGAAGATACAGGGGGCCGCTTGGGCTACACCTTC. This gives the protein CSVEDTGGRLGYTF. The full variable domain, completed using reference TRBV29-1 and TRBJ1-2, is SAVISQKPSRDICQRGTSLTIQCQVDSQVTMMFWYRQQPGQSLTLIATANQGSEATYESGFVIDKFPISRPNLTFSTLTVSNMSPEDSSIYLCSVEDTGGRLGYTFGSGTRLTVV.

The chain couples TRBV6-5 to TRBJ1-1; D is ambiguous. Germline V gene lookup returns CDR1 MNHEY and CDR2 SVGAGI. The CDR3 runs to 12 residues. V gave up 7 bases and J gave up 2 bases, with 8 bases separating them. As DNA, the CDR3 is TGTGCCAGCAAGGAGCTAAACACTGAAGCTTTCTTT. Its protein is CASKELNTEAFF.

The rearrangement links TRBV18 to TRBJ2-1; D is perhaps TRBD2 (5 bases). Germline V gene data show CDR1 as KGHSH and CDR2 as LQKENI. V was cut by 2 bases and J by 8 bases, with 16 bases left in between. The CDR3 sequence is 15 residues long. The CDR3 here is CASSPVSQRGYEQFF. The CDR3 DNA reads as TGTGCCAGCTCACCAGTTTCCCAACGGGGTTATGAGCAGTTCTTC.

This chain uses TRBV6-1 with TRBJ2-5, with a possible D match to TRBD1 (6 bases). V was trimmed by 5 bases and J by 5 bases, leaving 18 bases between them. The CDR3 has 15 residues. Per germline, CDR1 MNHNS and CDR2 SASEGT. CDR3 sequence: CASSPGQYPRETQYF. CDR3 bases: TGTGCCAGCAGTCCTGGACAGTATCCCCGGGAGACCCAGTACTTC.

The CDR3 here is CASSPLKGRGYEQYF. Written as DNA, the CDR3 is TGTGCCAGCTCACCACTCAAGGGAAGGGGCTACGAGCAGTACTTC. The chain uses TRBV18 and TRBJ2-7; a weak D match, TRBD1 (5 bases). CDR3 length equals 15 residues. The germline V gene encodes CDR1 KGHSH and CDR2 LQKENI. Trimming took off 1 base at V and 3 bases at J, with 13 bases between the two ends.